These 16 T cell receptor beta chains originate from one sample sequenced in a study of blood T cell repertoires in COVID-19. Repertoires were generated with immunoSEQ multiplex PCR, while TCRdb's copy carries only in-frame clones and drops some. The data show some 58,000 clones, about 87% seen once. Sequenced: peripheral blood. The receptors here all came from a man in his forties or fifties with acute or convalescent COVID-19.

V usage is TRBV19 and J usage is TRBJ1-5; tentative D call: TRBD1 (6 bases). V dropped 7 bases and J dropped 4 bases, with 29 bases sitting between them. The CDR3 sequence is 19 residues long. Germline loops: CDR1 LNHDA, CDR2 SQIVND (reference sequence). The CDR3 protein is CASTTVGQGGFGTNQPQHF. The DNA of the CDR3 is TGTGCCAGTACGACGGTGGGTCAGGGAGGGTTTGGGACAAATCAGCCCCAGCATTTT. The full variable domain, rest sourced from reference TRBV19 and TRBJ1-5, is DGGITQSPKYLFRKEGQNVTLSCEQNLNHDAMYWYRQDPGQGLRLIYYSQIVNDFQKGDIAEGYSVSREKKESFPLTVTSAQKNPTAFYLCASTTVGQGGFGTNQPQHFGDGTRLSIL.

The rearrangement uses TRBV12-3 or TRBV12-4 and TRBJ2-2; D unclear. The V gene lost 7 bases and the J gene lost 6 bases, with 9 bases spanning the gap. CDR3 size: 12 residues. DNA of the CDR3: TGTGCCAGCACCCCTTTAGCCGGGGAGCTGTTTTTT. This encodes CASTPLAGELFF.

The count of this clone is one. The chain links TRBV27 to TRBJ2-2; no firm D call. The germline V and J ends were trimmed by 8 bases and 4 bases, with 5 bases remaining between them. Germline V gene data show CDR1 as MNHEY and CDR2 as SMNVEV (reference sequence). The CDR3 covers 11 residues. The DNA of the CDR3 is TGTGCCAGCTCCTCCACCGGGGAGCTGTTTTTT. Amino acid sequence: CASSSTGELFF.

The rearrangement joins TRBV18 to TRBJ2-3; 7 nucleotides match TRBD1. This CDR3 is 18 amino acids long. Germline CDR1 is KGHSH and CDR2 is LQKENI. Trimming took 0 bases from V and 1 from J; bases not matched to a gene: 10. The CDR3: CASSPPWTGVQGTDTQYF. In nucleotides, the CDR3 is TGTGCCAGCTCACCACCATGGACAGGTGTACAGGGCACAGATACGCAGTATTTT.

The chain has TRBV2 and TRBJ2-1, with D tentatively TRBD2 (6 bases). The CDR3 is made up of 13 amino acids. The germline V and J ends were trimmed by 6 bases and 5 bases, with 11 bases remaining between them. Germline V lookup: CDR1 SNHLY, CDR2 FYNNEI. CDR3 amino acids: CASSGGLDNEQFF. CDR3 DNA: TGTGCCAGCAGCGGGGGTTTGGACAATGAGCAGTTCTTC.

This clone was seen a single time. The CDR3 loop is CASQTGDVMNTEAFF. The CDR3, as DNA: TGTGCCAGCCAGACAGGGGACGTGATGAACACTGAAGCTTTCTTT. V is TRBV6-5 and J is TRBJ1-1; 8 positions match TRBD1. Trimming removed 8 bases from V and 0 bases from J; junction bases left unmatched: 8. The germline CDR1 and CDR2 sequences are MNHEY and SVGAGI. There are 15 residues in the CDR3.

The V and J genes are TRBV5-4 and TRBJ2-5; 11 bases line up with TRBD1. J gave up 3 bases and V 10 bases, and 8 bases lay outside the gene matches. Per the germline V gene, CDR1 is SGHNT and CDR2 is YYREEE (reference sequence). CDR3 length equals 14 residues. The CDR3 DNA reads TGTGCCGTTCACGGACAGGGGGCGGAAGAGACCCAGTACTTC. The encoded protein is CAVHGQGAEETQYF.

This sequence joins TRBV5-5 and TRBJ1-1; a weak D match, TRBD1 (5 bases). Looked up from germline, CDR1 is SGHKS and CDR2 is YYEKEE (reference sequence). Between the trimmed V and J ends, which lost 2 bases and 2 bases, there was a span of 13 bases. The CDR3 totals 15 residues. The CDR3 is CASSFSWGSNTEAFF. The CDR3 coding sequence is TGTGCCAGCAGCTTTTCTTGGGGCAGCAACACTGAAGCTTTCTTT.

This clone was counted a single time. The rearrangement uses TRBV6-5 and TRBJ1-1; 9 nucleotides line up with TRBD1. The CDR3 spans 14 residues. From germline, CDR1 is MNHEY and CDR2 SVGAGI. The J segment lost 4 bases and the V segment lost 7 bases, leaving 7 bases of the junction unmatched. CDR3 region: CASTSGQGSTEAFF. As DNA, the CDR3 is TGTGCCAGCACCTCGGGACAGGGAAGCACTGAAGCTTTCTTT.

The chain joins TRBV5-1 to TRBJ1-1, with D uncertain. The germline V gene has CDR1 SGHRS and CDR2 YFSETQ. CDR3 length: 12 residues. V dropped 5 bases and J dropped 1 base, with 6 bases sitting between them. The CDR3 region is CASSRQNTEAFF. The CDR3 bases are TGCGCCAGCAGTCGACAGAACACTGAAGCTTTCTTT.

J is TRBJ2-5 and V is TRBV27; TRBD2 aligns across 10 bases. Germline V gene lookup returns CDR1 MNHEY and CDR2 SMNVEV (reference sequence). Trimming at V came to 7 bases and at J to 4 bases, leaving 15 bases not matched to a gene. The CDR3 has 17 amino acids. CDR3 nucleotides: TGTGCCAGCACGTCAGTAAGCGGGAGGGTTTTTCGAGAGACCCAGTACTTC. This codes for CASTSVSGRVFRETQYF.

V is TRBV7-9 and J is TRBJ1-5, with D possibly TRBD1 on 6 matching bases. Trimming left V 5 bases short and J 6 bases short, with 8 bases between. The CDR3 has 12 amino acids. The germline CDR1 and CDR2 sequences are SEHNR and FQNEAQ (reference sequence). CDR3 in amino acids: CASSRGAQPQHF. CDR3 in DNA: TGTGCCAGCAGCCGGGGGGCTCAGCCCCAGCATTTT.

The count of this clone is one. CDR3 bases: TGCGCCAGCAGCCAGGTCGAGGGACAGGCCTACGAGCAGTACTTC. It is translated as CASSQVEGQAYEQYF. The chain combines TRBV4-1 with TRBJ2-7; 8 bases match TRBD1. The CDR3 sequence is 15 residues long. V gave up 3 bases and J gave up 2 bases; unmatched junction bases: 6. Looked up from germline, CDR1 is MGHRA and CDR2 is YSYEKL.

This clone was seen just once. The J gene is TRBJ2-2, the V gene TRBV7-9; TRBD1 might be the D (6 bases). CDR1 is SEHNR, CDR2 FQNEAQ, per germline (reference sequence). This CDR3 has 15 amino acids. V was shortened by 4 bases and J by 2 bases, with 11 bases between the two germline ends. The CDR3 DNA reads TGTGCCAGCAGCTACGGGACACCTAACACCGGGGAGCTGTTTTTT. Residues: CASSYGTPNTGELFF.

This sequence joins TRBV20-1 and TRBJ1-1; tentatively, D is TRBD1 (5 bases). The CDR3 is 13 residues long. V was shortened by 3 bases and J by 5 bases, with 13 bases between the two germline ends. Germline V CDR1 and CDR2: DFQATT, SNEGSKA (reference sequence). CDR3 in DNA: TGCAGTGCTAGTACACGGGGGAGGACTGAAGCTTTCTTT. Translating gives CSASTRGRTEAFF.

The count of this clone is one. This chain joins TRBV7-2 and TRBJ2-1, with TRBD2 identical over 8 bases. The CDR3 is 14 residues long. Germline CDR1 and CDR2: SGHTA and FQGNSA. With V trimmed by 1 base and J by 7 bases, 3 bases remained unmatched. CDR3 protein: CASSLGASGNEQFF. CDR3 sequence (DNA): TGTGCCAGCAGCTTAGGGGCTAGCGGGAATGAGCAGTTCTTC. Filled out from reference TRBV7-2 and TRBJ2-1, the complete variable domain reads GAGVSQSPSNKVTEKGKDVELRCDPISGHTALYWYRQSLGQGLEFLIYFQGNSAPDKSGLPSDRFSAERTGGSVSTLTIQRTQQEDSAVYLCASSLGASGNEQFFGPGTRLTVL.